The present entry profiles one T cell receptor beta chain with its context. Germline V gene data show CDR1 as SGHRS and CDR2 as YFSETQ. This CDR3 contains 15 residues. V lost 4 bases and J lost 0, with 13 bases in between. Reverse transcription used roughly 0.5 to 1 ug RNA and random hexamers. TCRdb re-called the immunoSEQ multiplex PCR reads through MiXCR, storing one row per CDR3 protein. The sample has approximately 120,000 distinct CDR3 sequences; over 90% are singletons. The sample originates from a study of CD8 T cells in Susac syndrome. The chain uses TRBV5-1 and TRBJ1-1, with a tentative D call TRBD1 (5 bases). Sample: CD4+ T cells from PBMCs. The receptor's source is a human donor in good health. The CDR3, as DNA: TGCGCCAGCAGCCGATCTCAGGGAATGAACACTGAAGCTTTCTTT. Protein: CASSRSQGMNTEAFF.